This entry concerns a single T cell receptor (beta chain). Its antigen is currently unknown. The sample belongs to a study of T cells in Graves' hyperthyroidism and ophthalmopathy. Whole-study findings and limits: Clonotypes that were expanded in thyroid above 0.001 mostly appeared in blood too.

Researchers barred patients who had uncontrolled infection, other autoimmune disease, pregnancy or lactation. Initially, at the first diagnosis of hyperthyroidism and before any ophthalmopathy symptoms, blood was sampled. Isolation of PBMCs was performed on 8.5 to 10 ml fresh peripheral blood. CDR3 length equals 13 residues. Germline assignment: CDR1 SEHNR and CDR2 FQNEAQ (reference sequence). Amplification yielded TCR beta CDR3 regions, with RNA transcripts as the source. TCR CDR3 regions were first amplified by RT-PCR with HTBI primers. TCRdb reprocessed the multiplex PCR reads via MiXCR and lists one record per CDR3 protein. The data contain 380,000 or so distinct CDR3 sequences, roughly 13% of them seen just once; the ten biggest clones take up under 25%.

The rearrangement links TRBV7-9 to TRBJ2-3; no reliable D call. The sequence was collected from a man under 40 with Graves' hyperthyroidism that later progressed to Graves' ophthalmopathy. Material: blood. The CDR3 bases are TGTGCTACGGTTCATCTAACCACAGATACGCAGTATTTT. Amino acid sequence: CATVHLTTDTQYF. Complete variable domain (other parts from reference TRBV7-9 and TRBJ2-3): DTGVSQNPRHKITKRGQNVTFRCDPISEHNRLYWYRQTLGQGPEFLTYFQNEAQLEKSRLLSDRFSAERPKGSFSTLEIQRTEQGDSAMYLCATVHLTTDTQYFGPGTRLTVL.